This TCR beta chain was recovered during a study of cytomegalovirus exposure and HLA in healthy donors (dated by TCRdb to 2015 to 2018). Describing the broader study: In an earlier analysis of roughly 500 of the donors, 250 to 300 Gb of sequence data and just under 120 million unique TCR beta sequences from 150 million to 200 million T cells were reported. An early release that covered about 600 HLA-typed donors contained approximately 320 gigabases of sequencing data and 65 million to 100 million unique TCR sequences. The genetic ancestry cluster associated with self-reported Caucasian donors included 81% of the roughly 390 genotyped donors. The study aimed to test whether signatures of past pathogen exposure could be identified by cataloging public T cell receptors. The study profiled the T cell repertoires of 550 to 700 subjects by immunosequencing and related them to cytomegalovirus serostatus. Along with the approximately 700-subject first cohort, a separate validation cohort of over 90 different subjects was used. To predict cytomegalovirus infection status, the study brought together high-throughput TCR immunosequencing, statistical association of individual TCRs with disease status, and machine learning. A later analysis re-examined previously published TCR beta repertoires from just over 650 donors and added high-resolution HLA genotyping to investigate patterns of TCR occurrence. In the later analysis, no new phenotypic data were used to find candidate immune exposures; instead, reliance was placed on TCR beta sequences and their occurrence across donors. An earlier analysis of 587 of the donors used high-throughput TCR beta sequencing to judge whether each TCR beta V gene segment behaved as functional or pseudogenic. Donor age, sex, ethnicity and CMV serostatus were compiled together with the repertoire data. A later genetic analysis took genome-wide SNP genotypes for 398 of the 666 donors and used that subset as a discovery cohort. All discovery cohort repertoires had been generated on a single sequencing platform. Both class I and class II loci were covered by HLA typing, at four-digit resolution. The number of donors typed differed by locus, with about 620-630 for A, B, C, DRB1 and DQB1, roughly 550 for DQA1, 600 to 610 for DPA1, and under 490 for DPB1. Five DR-DQ haplotypes were treated as single units for association and clustering because of strong linkage in the cohort. Across 300 to 400 genotyped donors of the cohort, an average of roughly 250,000 unique TCR beta nucleotide sequences per donor were sequenced, and roughly 20% of those sequences were non-productive.

The cohort comprised 550 to 700 healthy bone marrow donors. At the time of sampling, every cohort member was nominally healthy, though immune exposures that went unrecorded were likely present. The donor tested CMV seropositive and was one of the 289 seropositive cohort members. Each donor provided a peripheral blood sample, and peripheral blood mononuclear cells were used for TCR beta sequencing. Genomic DNA was extracted from the blood cell samples with the Qiagen DNeasy Blood Extraction Kit. CDR1 and CDR2 are read off the germline V gene as SQVTM and ANQGSEA. V is cut back by 0 bases and J by 3 bases, with 8 bases in the junction unmatched. The CDR3 numbers 16 residues from cysteine through phenylalanine. Of all the DNA, just the CDR3 is kept, 48 bases in frame from base 1. What the authors observed across the whole study: An earlier analysis of approximately 590 of the donors showed that most TCR beta V segments appeared in productive rearrangements either about 87% or about 30% of the time, which broadly matched IMGT annotations. Most CMV-associated TCR beta chains appeared to be HLA-restricted in a later analysis, and the HLA associations seemed to be driven largely by CMV exposure. The study gave a list of more than 150 TCR beta chains associated with cytomegalovirus. V-gene and J-gene trimming of TCR beta chains was associated with a missense DCLRE1C variant in a later genetic analysis, and the association was replicated in an independent cohort. The earlier analysis of some 540 of the donors excluded around 17 rarely observed V segments, including chromosome 9 orphons, because counts were too low. In a later analysis, 15,000 to 20,000 TCR beta sequences were associated with specific HLA alleles at a false discovery rate of 0.05. Compared with equally common non-associated chains, HLA-associated TCR beta chains in a later analysis were more clonally expanded and had lower generation probabilities. A further reported finding was that TCR beta sequences accurately predicted the HLA-A and HLA-B alleles for most subjects in the first cohort. According to a later genetic analysis, donors in an Asian-associated ancestry cluster had fewer N-insertions in productive TCRs than the approximately 670-donor mean. In a later analysis, TCR association rates were found to vary across HLA loci, with the most associated TCRs seen for DRB1 alleles and the fewest for HLA-C alleles. When HLA alleles, especially DR and DQ, strongly co-occurred, attributing TCR associations to individual alleles was difficult. Because HLA typing was unavailable for some donors at each locus, only the typed subset was used in association tests. In a later analysis, several top co-occurrence clusters were reported to appear linked to parvovirus B19, influenza, CMV and Epstein-Barr virus. In vitro tests confirmed that a few of the cytomegalovirus-associated TCR beta chains recognize cytomegalovirus antigens. Correlated functional status among segregating V segments might reflect linkage disequilibrium, but an unknown experimental factor could not be ruled out. Because the 87-base-pair reads could not distinguish some IMGT-functional V segments, including TRBV6-2 and TRBV6-3, those segments were excluded. The sequencing pipeline was judged likely to have produced a cluster of highly shared sequence variants as a technical artifact. Presence/absence analyses assumed roughly uniform sequencing depth across donors, an assumption that may not hold. In this cohort, only TCR beta chains were sequenced, and detectable features were limited by the absence of alpha or paired-chain data. According to the authors, the approach could potentially be generalized to other disease states and immunological phenotypes. Immune exposure information for the cohort was limited to CMV serostatus. Across donors, most TCR sequences were observed very rarely, whereas some public TCRs were present in many individuals. The classifier was reported to diagnose cytomegalovirus status with high specificity and sensitivity in both the original cohort and the validation cohort.

To prepare the library, the immunoSEQ multiplex PCR assay was applied. For the multiplex PCR, a mixture combining 60 forward primers for TCR Vbeta segments and 13 reverse primers for TCR Jbeta segments was used. Amplification of the CDR3 region of rearranged TCR beta genes was performed with a multiplex PCR assay on genomic DNA. On the Illumina HiSeq System, the amplified TCR beta libraries were sequenced as 87-base-pair reads. On the study's bioinformatics: A later analysis counted about 82 million unique TCR beta chains across the 640 or so repertoires, and 10 million to 11 million of these chains were shared by at least two donors. To remove PCR and sequencing errors, raw reads were error-corrected and collapsed into unique sequences using a nearest-neighbor algorithm that merged closely related sequences. To assign V, D and J gene segments, CDR3 sequences were aligned to IMGT reference sequences. For a sequence to be retained, a match of at least six nucleotides to both a V gene segment and a J gene segment was required. Rearrangements were called productive when the CDR3 lacked stop codons and stayed in frame with V and J; all others were non-productive. CDR3 was defined by IMGT convention, running from the second conserved V-encoded cysteine to the conserved J-encoded phenylalanine. Sequences without an unambiguous match to a single V gene segment were excluded from the earlier analysis of about 600 of the donors. In an earlier analysis of 450 to 750 of the donors, a V segment was called functional when productive rearrangements were above 56.7%, and segregating when the standard deviation between donors exceeded 5%. A statistical classification framework was built for diagnosing cytomegalovirus status from the catalog of TCR beta chain sequences. V and J gene assignment, in a later analysis, came from comparing TCR nucleotide sequences with IMGT/GENE-DB human TR gene sequences. Using the TCRdist pipeline, a later analysis assigned CDR3 sequences along with most-parsimonious VDJ recombination scenarios. In a later analysis, each TCR beta chain was defined by its CDR3 amino acid sequence together with its V-gene family, and reads lacking a unique V-gene family were excluded. As a way to deal with suspected cross-contamination and a sequencing artifact, a later analysis dropped 450 to 600 nucleotide sequences that were highly shared and had low generation probability. In a later analysis, a clonal expansion index was calculated for each public chain from normalized within-repertoire ranks of inferred template counts. In a later analysis, generation probabilities were computed using a VDJ recombination model fitted to out-of-frame rearrangements, and the results were checked against IGoR. In a later analysis, TCR-TCR, TCR-HLA and TCR-CMV co-occurrence was scored with hypergeometric tests, and a repertoire-size bias correction was applied to TCR pairs. To estimate false discovery rates, a later analysis permuted the HLA or CMV assignments 20 times. A later analysis grouped co-occurring TCRs with DBSCAN, adding TCRdist sequence similarity when clustering within HLA-allele-positive subsets. For co-occurrence clustering, repertoires with fewer than 30,000 or more than 120,000 public chains were excluded, along with four to six repertoires with anomalous nucleotide sharing. Here the immuneACCESS table is served through TCRdb, limited to in-frame sequences with V and J called. Missing clones are a known gap in these copies; in checked studies unresolved V genes cover under half, and the rest lacks a known reason. V and J calls and clone size come straight from that table; D and trimming were deduced from the DNA. The sample yields approximately 190,000 clones; approximately 88% were counted once. The ten largest clonotypes hold roughly 2.8% of the sample.

A note on this clone: The antigen this receptor binds is unknown. Base qualities are not provided; no much larger clone lies one nucleotide away.

The chain employs TRBV29-1 and TRBJ1-1; TRBD1 fits 9 bases in the junction. The specimen was PBMCs. This receptor was taken from a woman aged 45-60 years in good health and CMV-seropositive. In nucleotide form, the sequence is TGCAGCGTTGAAGACCCGGGACAGGGACGGTACACTGAAGCTTTCTTT. Its translation is CSVEDPGQGRYTEAFF.